Sequencing of this T cell receptor (beta chain) was carried out in a study of cytomegalovirus exposure and HLA in healthy donors. Findings of the study overall: The productive fraction for most TCR beta V segments was about 90% or about 30% in an earlier analysis. TCR beta chains associated with HLA were, in a later analysis, more clonally expanded than equally common others. Cytomegalovirus-associated TCR beta chains were listed, numbering 150 to 200.

On this clone: What it recognizes is unknown.

The PCR had 60 Vbeta and 13 Jbeta primers. Sequenced by immunoSEQ multiplex PCR; TCRdb stores in-frame clones only, minus some. Recorded here are about 48,000 clones; the top ten clones represent about 6%. The CDR3 has 13 amino acids. Trimming removed 4 bases from V and 8 bases from J, with 13 bases in between. Germline CDR1 SGHRS, CDR2 YFSETQ. This receptor was obtained from a male donor in good health and CMV-seropositive. This chain joins TRBV5-1 and TRBJ2-1, with a tentative D call TRBD1 (6 bases). The material sequenced was PBMCs. For the CDR3, the DNA is TGCGCCAGCAGCGAGTTGGGGGCTTATGAGCAGTTCTTC. The encoded protein is CASSELGAYEQFF.